These 19 T cell receptor beta chains share one sample of origin, sequenced in a study of cytomegalovirus exposure and HLA in healthy donors (dated by TCRdb to about 2017). Library preparation was by the immunoSEQ multiplex PCR assay. For the multiplex PCR, a mixture combining 60 forward primers for TCR Vbeta segments and 13 reverse primers for TCR Jbeta segments was used. Imported from immuneACCESS, the table was reduced by TCRdb to in-frame sequences with V and J called. These copies leave out some clones; in studies compared against another copy, an unresolved V gene accounts for under half, and the cause of the remainder is not known. Counted in this sample were fewer than 250,000 clones; approximately 80% of them appeared once. The biggest ten clones account for about 9.4% of the sample. Sequenced input: PBMCs. Source of these receptors: a woman aged 50 to 65 in good health and CMV-seropositive.

About this clone itself: At one end the junction does not follow the germline gene, possibly because of a read error. The V call is TRBV28, the J call TRBJ1-2, with D perhaps matching TRBD1 (5 bases). The germline V gene has CDR1 MDHEN and CDR2 SYDVKM. The CDR3 is 8 residues long. Here the CDR3 DNA reads TGTGCCACCACACTCGGGGGCTTC. Translating it yields CATTLGGF.

This clone was counted only a few times. The rearrangement uses TRBV5-8 and TRBJ1-5; D perhaps matches TRBD1 (6 bases). V was cut by 1 base and J by 7 bases, with 15 bases left in between. Per the germline V gene, CDR1 is SGHTS and CDR2 is YDEGEE. CDR3 length: 15 residues. The CDR3: CASSLMRGGRQPQHF. CDR3 sequence (DNA): TGTGCCAGCAGCTTGATGAGGGGGGGCCGGCAGCCCCAGCATTTT. Using reference TRBV5-8 and TRBJ1-5 for the parts outside the CDR3, the full variable domain is EAGVTQSPTHLIKTRGQQATLRCSPISGHTSVYWYQQALGLGLQFLLWYDEGEERNRGNFPPRFSGRQFPNYSSELNVNALELEDSALYLCASSLMRGGRQPQHFGDGTRLSIL.

V usage is TRBV11-2 and J usage is TRBJ1-1; 7 nucleotides line up with TRBD1. CDR1 and CDR2 (germline): SGHAT, FQNNGV. V lost 2 bases, J lost 4 bases, and 7 bases stayed unmatched. This CDR3 region has 15 residues. Written as DNA, the CDR3 is TGTGCCAGCAGCTTACCGACAGGGAGAGGCACTGAAGCTTTCTTT. Protein product: CASSLPTGRGTEAFF.

Regarding this clone: The identical CDR3 is also encoded by other nucleotide sequences in the sample. V usage is TRBV6-1 and J usage is TRBJ2-7, with D perhaps matching TRBD2 (6 bases). The V and J ends lost 5 bases and 6 bases respectively, with 11 bases between them. This CDR3 has 12 residues. In germline, CDR1 is MNHNS, CDR2 SASEGT. DNA of the CDR3: TGTGCCAGCAGTCCCTGGGGGGTCGAGCAGTACTTC. Translated: CASSPWGVEQYF.

The chain links TRBV12-5 to TRBJ1-1; 8 nucleotides line up with TRBD1. This CDR3 region has 15 residues. In germline, CDR1 is LGHNT, CDR2 FRNRAP. V lost 6 bases and J lost 4; bases outside the gene matches: 10. DNA of the CDR3: TGTGCTAGTGGCCTCACTACAACAGGGGGCACTGAAGCTTTCTTT. Its protein is CASGLTTTGGTEAFF.

CDR3 amino acids: CASSEEGMGRVGEKLFF. The CDR3 nucleotides read TGTGCCAGCAGTGAAGAAGGGATGGGCAGGGTTGGGGAAAAACTGTTTTTT. The V gene is TRBV2, the J gene TRBJ1-4, with D tentatively TRBD1 (5 bases). The CDR3 is 17 amino acids. The V gene lost 1 base and the J gene lost 8 bases, with 20 bases spanning the gap. Per the germline V gene, CDR1 is SNHLY and CDR2 is FYNNEI.

In its sample, this clone was seen once. The rearrangement uses TRBV5-1 and TRBJ2-3; D is unresolved. In germline, CDR1 is SGHRS, CDR2 YFSETQ. The CDR3 length is 13 residues. The V and J ends lost 3 bases and 4 bases respectively, with 9 bases between them. The CDR3 nucleotides read TGCGCCAGCAGCTCCCTCCCGTCAGATACGCAGTATTTT. Encoded protein: CASSSLPSDTQYF.

This chain connects TRBV18 to TRBJ1-2; tentatively, D is TRBD1 (5 bases). V lost 6 bases, J lost 8 bases, and 16 bases lay in between. This CDR3 contains 13 residues. From germline, CDR1 is KGHSH and CDR2 LQKENI. The CDR3 sequence is CASSNLVQEGYTF. CDR3 in DNA: TGTGCCAGCTCCAACCTTGTACAGGAAGGCTACACCTTC.

The table lists this clone with a count of one. V gene TRBV5-1 combines with J gene TRBJ1-2; weak D call: TRBD1 (5 bases). This CDR3 has 14 residues. Trimming removed 4 bases from V and 5 bases from J, with 15 bases in between. CDR1 is SGHRS and CDR2 is YFSETQ in the germline V gene. CDR3 bases: TGCGCCAGCAGCCCTCAGACGGGGGAATATGGCTACACCTTC. Amino acid sequence: CASSPQTGEYGYTF.

The rearrangement joins TRBV10-2 to TRBJ1-4; no definite D call. Germline CDR1 reads WSHSY; CDR2 reads SAAADI. Trimming pared 0 bases from V and 4 bases from J, leaving 9 bases between. The CDR3 is 15 residues long. CDR3 sequence: CASSESSGLNEKLFF. The CDR3 DNA is TGCGCCAGCAGTGAGTCTAGTGGTCTTAATGAAAAACTGTTTTTT.

This clone was observed a handful of times. J is TRBJ2-7 and V is TRBV2, with 8 nucleotides matching TRBD1. Germline values: CDR1 SNHLY, CDR2 FYNNEI. V trimming: 8 bases; J trimming: 2 bases; junction bases outside the gene matches: 5. The CDR3 is 13 amino acids. The DNA for the CDR3 is TGTGCCAGCGCAGGACAGGGACCCTACGAGCAGTACTTC. Residues: CASAGQGPYEQYF.

The chain uses TRBV5-8 and TRBJ2-7; TRBD1 matches at 7 bases. The V gene's germline CDR1 is SGHTS and CDR2 YDEGEE. The CDR3 consists of 14 residues. J lost 7 bases, V lost 2 bases, and 9 bases had no gene match. The CDR3 spells CASSFDRASGEQYF. Written as DNA, the CDR3 is TGTGCCAGCAGCTTCGACAGGGCGTCCGGGGAGCAGTACTTC.

The chain combines TRBV19 with TRBJ1-1; D remains unclear. Trimming removed 3 bases from V and 10 bases from J, with 15 bases in between. Germline CDR1 reads LNHDA; CDR2 reads SQIVND (reference sequence). The length of the CDR3 is 13 residues. CDR3 sequence (DNA): TGTGCCAGTAGTATGTCTGACGGAGGAGGAGCTTTCTTT. Encoded protein: CASSMSDGGGAFF.

This chain joins TRBV7-2 and TRBJ1-4; D perhaps matches TRBD1 (5 bases). Trimming stripped 5 bases from V and 0 bases from J, with 10 bases between. Germline V CDR1 and CDR2: SGHTA, FQGNSA. This CDR3 contains 15 residues. The DNA of the CDR3 is TGTGCCAGCAGCGCCACAGGTCCAACTAATGAAAAACTGTTTTTT. Translating gives CASSATGPTNEKLFF. The whole variable domain, remainder taken from reference TRBV7-2 and TRBJ1-4, is GAGVSQSPSNKVTEKGKDVELRCDPISGHTALYWYRQSLGQGLEFLIYFQGNSAPDKSGLPSDRFSAERTGGSVSTLTIQRTQQEDSAVYLCASSATGPTNEKLFFGSGTQLSVL.

The chain joins TRBV18 to TRBJ1-3; TRBD1 aligns across 8 bases. The V gene end was trimmed by 4 bases and the J gene end by 0 bases; junction bases not matched to a gene: 5. The V gene's germline CDR1 is KGHSH and CDR2 LQKENI. This CDR3 region has 16 residues. CDR3 loop: CASSRPRGPSGNTIYF. The DNA of the CDR3 is TGTGCCAGCTCACGCCCCAGGGGGCCCTCTGGAAACACCATATATTTT.

This sequence joins TRBV6-6 and TRBJ1-4; TRBD1 aligns across 9 bases. The V and J ends lost 6 bases and 3 bases, in that order; junction bases with no gene match: 5. Germline CDR1 reads MNHNY; CDR2 reads SVGAGI (reference sequence). The CDR3 totals 15 residues. CDR3 sequence: CASSRDRAANEKLFF. As DNA, the CDR3 is TGTGCCAGCAGCCGGGACAGGGCTGCTAATGAAAAACTGTTTTTT.

For the CDR3, the DNA is TGTGCCAGCAGTTACTCGTCGGGACAGGGGGGTCAAGGCTACACCTTC. This codes for CASSYSSGQGGQGYTF. The chain uses TRBV6-5 and TRBJ1-2, with 11 positions matching TRBD1. V lost 0 bases, J lost 8 bases, and 8 bases stayed unmatched. CDR3 length: 16 residues. CDR1 is MNHEY and CDR2 is SVGAGI in the germline V gene.

This clone was counted only a few times. The chain carries TRBV7-2 and TRBJ2-7, with 7 bases that match TRBD2. Germline V gene lookup returns CDR1 SGHTA and CDR2 FQGNSA. The CDR3 extends over 15 amino acids. After removal of 5 bases from V and 7 bases from J, the junction contained 14 bases not matched to a gene. The CDR3 reads CASSVQTSPSEEQYF. DNA for the CDR3: TGTGCCAGCAGCGTCCAGACTAGCCCCAGCGAAGAGCAGTACTTC.

V is TRBV29-1 and J is TRBJ2-7, with 9 bases identical to TRBD1. Germline V CDR1 and CDR2: SQVTM, ANQGSEA. J was trimmed by 7 bases and V by 6 bases; bases with no gene match: 7. The CDR3 has 12 amino acids. The CDR3 sequence: CSVWDRVREQYF. In DNA form, the CDR3 reads TGCAGCGTCTGGGACAGGGTGAGAGAGCAGTACTTC.